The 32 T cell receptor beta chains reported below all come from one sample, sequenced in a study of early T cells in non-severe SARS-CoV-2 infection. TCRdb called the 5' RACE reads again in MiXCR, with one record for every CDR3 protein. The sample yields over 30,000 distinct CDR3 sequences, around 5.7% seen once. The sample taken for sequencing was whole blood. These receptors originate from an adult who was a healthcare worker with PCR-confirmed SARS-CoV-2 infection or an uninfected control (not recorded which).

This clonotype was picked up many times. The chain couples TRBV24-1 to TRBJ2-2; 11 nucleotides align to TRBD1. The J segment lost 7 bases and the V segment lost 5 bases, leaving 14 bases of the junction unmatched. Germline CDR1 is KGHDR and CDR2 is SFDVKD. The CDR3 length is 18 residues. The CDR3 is CATSATGQGALRGGELFF. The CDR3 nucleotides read TGTGCCACCAGTGCTACCGGACAGGGGGCTCTTCGTGGCGGGGAGCTGTTTTTT.

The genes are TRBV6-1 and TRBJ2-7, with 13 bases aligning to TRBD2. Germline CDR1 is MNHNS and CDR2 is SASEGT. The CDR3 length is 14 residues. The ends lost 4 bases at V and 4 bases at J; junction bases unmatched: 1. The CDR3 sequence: CASSGTSGSYEQYV. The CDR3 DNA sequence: TGTGCCAGCAGTGGGACTAGCGGGAGTTACGAGCAGTACGTC.

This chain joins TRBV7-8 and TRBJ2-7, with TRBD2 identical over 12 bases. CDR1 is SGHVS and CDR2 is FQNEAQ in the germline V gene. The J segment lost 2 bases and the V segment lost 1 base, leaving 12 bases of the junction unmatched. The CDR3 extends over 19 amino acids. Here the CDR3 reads CASSLGGIITSGRTYEQYV. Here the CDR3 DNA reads TGTGCCAGCAGCTTAGGGGGGATAATTACTAGCGGGAGGACCTACGAGCAGTACGTC.

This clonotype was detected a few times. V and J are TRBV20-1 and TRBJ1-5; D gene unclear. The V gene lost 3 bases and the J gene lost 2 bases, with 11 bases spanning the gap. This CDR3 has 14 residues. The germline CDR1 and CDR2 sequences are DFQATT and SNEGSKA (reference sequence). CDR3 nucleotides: TGCAGTGCTAGTCCGCGGTGGGGCAATCAGCCCCAGCATTTT. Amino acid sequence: CSASPRWGNQPQHF.

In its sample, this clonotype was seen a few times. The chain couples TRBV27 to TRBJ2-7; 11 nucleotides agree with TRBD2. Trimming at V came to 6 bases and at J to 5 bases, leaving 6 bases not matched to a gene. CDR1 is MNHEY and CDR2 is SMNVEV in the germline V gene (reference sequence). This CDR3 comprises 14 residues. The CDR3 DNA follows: TGTGCCAGCAGCACTAGCGGGAGAATCAACGAGCAGTACTTC. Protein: CASSTSGRINEQYF.

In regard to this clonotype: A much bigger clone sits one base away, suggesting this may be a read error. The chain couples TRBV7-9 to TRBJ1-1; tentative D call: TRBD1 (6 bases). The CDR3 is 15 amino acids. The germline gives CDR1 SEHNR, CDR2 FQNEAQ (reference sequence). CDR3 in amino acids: CAGSPDQGIGTEAFF. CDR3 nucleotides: TGTGCCGGCAGCCCTGACCAGGGGATAGGCACTGAAGCTTTCTTT.

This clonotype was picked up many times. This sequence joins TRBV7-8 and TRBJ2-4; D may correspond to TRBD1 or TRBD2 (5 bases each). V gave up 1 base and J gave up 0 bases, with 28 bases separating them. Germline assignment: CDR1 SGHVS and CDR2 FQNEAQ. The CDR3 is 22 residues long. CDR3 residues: CASSLGDLNGAYPHIAKNIQYF. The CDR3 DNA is TGTGCCAGCAGCTTAGGGGACCTTAATGGAGCCTACCCGCATATAGCCAAAAACATTCAGTACTTC. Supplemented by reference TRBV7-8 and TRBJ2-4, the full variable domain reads GAGVSQSPRYKVAKRGQDVALRCDPISGHVSLFWYQQALGQGPEFLTYFQNEAQLDKSGLPSDRFFAERPEGSVSTLKIQRTQQEDSAVYLCASSLGDLNGAYPHIAKNIQYFGAGTRLSVL.

The DNA for the CDR3 is TGTGCCAGCAGCCGAACGGGCGTCGGGGGAGAGACCCAGTACTTC. As protein: CASSRTGVGGETQYF. The chain links TRBV12-3 or TRBV12-4 to TRBJ2-5, with a weak D call TRBD2 (6 bases). Trimming took 6 bases from V and 4 from J, leaving 18 bases between them. This CDR3 region has 15 residues.

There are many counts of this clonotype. The CDR3 DNA follows: TGTGCCAGCAGCGGCTCGAGAGAGACCCAGTACTTC. Translated: CASSGSRETQYF. V is TRBV14 and J is TRBJ2-5; D gene uncertain. Germline V gives CDR1 SGHDN, CDR2 FVKESK. This CDR3 region has 12 residues. The V and J ends lost 5 bases and 4 bases respectively, with 8 bases between them. The full variable domain, with the rest looked up from reference TRBV14 and TRBJ2-5, is EAGVTQFPSHSVIEKGQTVTLRCDPISGHDNLYWYRRVMGKEIKFLLHFVKESKQDESGMPNNRFLAERTGGTYSTLKVQPAELEDSGVYFCASSGSRETQYFGPGTRLLVL.

CDR3: CASSKSGNYNEQFF. The DNA of the CDR3 is TGTGCCAGCAGCAAAAGCGGGAACTACAATGAGCAGTTCTTC. The chain has TRBV11-1 and TRBJ2-1; the match to TRBD2 covers 7 bases. V trimming: 5 bases; J trimming: 3 bases; junction bases outside the gene matches: 4. The CDR3 runs to 14 residues. The V gene's germline CDR1 is SGHAT and CDR2 FQDESV (reference sequence). Full variable domain (rest looked up from reference TRBV11-1 and TRBJ2-1): EAEVAQSPRYKITEKSQAVAFWCDPISGHATLYWYRQILGQGPELLVQFQDESVVDDSQLPKDRFSAERLKGVDSTLKIQPAELGDSAMYLCASSKSGNYNEQFFGPGTRLTVL.

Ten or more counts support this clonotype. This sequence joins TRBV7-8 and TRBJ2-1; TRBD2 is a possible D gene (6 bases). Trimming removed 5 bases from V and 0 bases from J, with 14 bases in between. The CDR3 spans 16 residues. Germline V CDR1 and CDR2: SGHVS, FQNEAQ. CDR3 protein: CASSPLATISYNEQFF. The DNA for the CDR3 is TGTGCCAGCAGCCCCCTAGCGACTATCTCCTACAATGAGCAGTTCTTC. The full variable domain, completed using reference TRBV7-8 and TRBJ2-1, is GAGVSQSPRYKVAKRGQDVALRCDPISGHVSLFWYQQALGQGPEFLTYFQNEAQLDKSGLPSDRFFAERPEGSVSTLKIQRTQQEDSAVYLCASSPLATISYNEQFFGPGTRLTVL.

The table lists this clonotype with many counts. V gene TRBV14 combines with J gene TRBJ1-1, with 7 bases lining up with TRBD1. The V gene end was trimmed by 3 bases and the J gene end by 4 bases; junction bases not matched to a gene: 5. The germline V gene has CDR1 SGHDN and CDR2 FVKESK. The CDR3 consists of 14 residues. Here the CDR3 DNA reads TGTGCCAGCAGCCAGCAGGGGGGGGTCACTGAAGCTTTCTTT. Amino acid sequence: CASSQQGGVTEAFF.

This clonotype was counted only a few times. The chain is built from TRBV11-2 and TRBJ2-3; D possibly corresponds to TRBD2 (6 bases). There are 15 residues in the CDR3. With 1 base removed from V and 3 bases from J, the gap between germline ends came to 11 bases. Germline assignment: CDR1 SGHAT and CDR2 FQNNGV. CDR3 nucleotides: TGTGCCAGCAGCTTAGGGCTAGCGATAACAGATACGCAGTATTTT. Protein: CASSLGLAITDTQYF.

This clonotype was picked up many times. The CDR3 nucleotides are TGTGCCAGCAGCTTAGATGGGAGATTTAATTCACCCCTCCACTTT. It translates to CASSLDGRFNSPLHF. The chain has TRBV7-9 and TRBJ1-6; D gene unclear. V was pared by 1 base and J by 6 bases, with 10 bases between. Germline CDR1 reads SEHNR; CDR2 reads FQNEAQ (reference sequence). The CDR3 sequence is 15 residues long.

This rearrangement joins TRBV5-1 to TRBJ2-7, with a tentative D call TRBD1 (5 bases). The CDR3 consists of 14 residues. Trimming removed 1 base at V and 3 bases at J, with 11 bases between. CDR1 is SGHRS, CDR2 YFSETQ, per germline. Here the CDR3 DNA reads TGCGCCAGCAGCTTGAGAGCAGGGATCTACGAGCAGTACTTC. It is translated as CASSLRAGIYEQYF.

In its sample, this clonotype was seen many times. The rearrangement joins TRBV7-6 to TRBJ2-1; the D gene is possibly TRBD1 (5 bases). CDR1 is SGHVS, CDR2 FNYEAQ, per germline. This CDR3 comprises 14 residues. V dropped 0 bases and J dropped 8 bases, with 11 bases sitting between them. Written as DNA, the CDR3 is TGTGCCAGCAGCTTAGCCCTAGGGGTAGATGAGCAGTTCTTC. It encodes CASSLALGVDEQFF.

In DNA form, the CDR3 reads TGCAGCGTTGTGGGCGGGGGATCTGAAGCTTTCTTT. Amino acid sequence: CSVVGGGSEAFF. The J gene is TRBJ1-1, the V gene TRBV29-1; TRBD1 is a possible D gene (5 bases). Germline V lookup: CDR1 SQVTM, CDR2 ANQGSEA. Trimming cost V 4 bases and J 6 bases, with 12 bases left between them. This CDR3 is 12 amino acids long.

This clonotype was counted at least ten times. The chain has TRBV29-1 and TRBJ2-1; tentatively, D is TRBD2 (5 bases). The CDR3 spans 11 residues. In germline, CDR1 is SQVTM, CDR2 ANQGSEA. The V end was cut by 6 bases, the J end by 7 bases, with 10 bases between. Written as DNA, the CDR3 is TGCAGCGTCCAACCGGGGAATGAGCAGTTCTTC. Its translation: CSVQPGNEQFF.

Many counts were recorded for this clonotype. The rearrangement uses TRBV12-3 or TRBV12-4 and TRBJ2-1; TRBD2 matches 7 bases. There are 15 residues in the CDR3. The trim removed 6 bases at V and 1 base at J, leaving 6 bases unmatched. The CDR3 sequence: CASSPGRLSYNEQFF. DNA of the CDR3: TGTGCCAGCAGCCCCGGGAGGCTATCCTACAATGAGCAGTTCTTC.

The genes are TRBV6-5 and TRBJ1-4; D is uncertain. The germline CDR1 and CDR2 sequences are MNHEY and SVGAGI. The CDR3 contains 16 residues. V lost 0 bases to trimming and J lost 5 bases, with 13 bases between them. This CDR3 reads CASSYSIGLTNEKLFF. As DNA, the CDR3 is TGTGCCAGCAGTTACTCGATTGGACTGACGAATGAAAAACTGTTTTTT.

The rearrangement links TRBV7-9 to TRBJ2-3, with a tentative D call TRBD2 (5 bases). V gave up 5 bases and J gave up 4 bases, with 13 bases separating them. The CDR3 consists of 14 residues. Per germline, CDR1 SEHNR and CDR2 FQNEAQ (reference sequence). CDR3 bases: TGTGCCAGCAGCCCCGACTACCACCCAGATACGCAGTATTTT. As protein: CASSPDYHPDTQYF.

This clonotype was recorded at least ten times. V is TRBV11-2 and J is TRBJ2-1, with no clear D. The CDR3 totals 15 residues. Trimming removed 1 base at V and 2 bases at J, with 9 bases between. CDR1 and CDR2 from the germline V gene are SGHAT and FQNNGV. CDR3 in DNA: TGTGCCAGCAGCTTAGGTGCTTCGACCTACAATGAGCAGTTCTTC. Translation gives CASSLGASTYNEQFF.

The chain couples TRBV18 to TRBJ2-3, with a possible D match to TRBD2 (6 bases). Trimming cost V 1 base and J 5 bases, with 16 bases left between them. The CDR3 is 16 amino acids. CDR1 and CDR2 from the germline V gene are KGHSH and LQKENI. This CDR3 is CASSPRRDHLKDTQYF. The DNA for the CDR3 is TGTGCCAGCTCACCACGGCGGGACCACCTAAAAGATACGCAGTATTTT.

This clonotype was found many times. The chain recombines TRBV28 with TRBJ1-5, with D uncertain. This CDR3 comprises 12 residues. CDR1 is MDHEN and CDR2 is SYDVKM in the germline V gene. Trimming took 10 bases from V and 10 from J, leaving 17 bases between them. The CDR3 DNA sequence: TGTGCCATCACAAGAAGTACGGGACCCCAGCATTTT. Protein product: CAITRSTGPQHF.

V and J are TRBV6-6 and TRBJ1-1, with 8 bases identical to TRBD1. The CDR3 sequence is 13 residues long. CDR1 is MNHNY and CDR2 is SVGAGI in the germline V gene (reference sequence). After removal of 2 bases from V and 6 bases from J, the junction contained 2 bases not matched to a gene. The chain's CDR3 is CASSYDRGAEAFF. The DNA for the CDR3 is TGTGCCAGCAGTTACGACAGGGGCGCTGAAGCTTTCTTT.

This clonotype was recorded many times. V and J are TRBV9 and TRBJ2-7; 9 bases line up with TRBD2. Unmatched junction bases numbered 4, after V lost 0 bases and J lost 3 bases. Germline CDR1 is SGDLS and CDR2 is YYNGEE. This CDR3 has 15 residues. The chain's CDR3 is CASSVGELAGYEQYF. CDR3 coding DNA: TGTGCCAGCAGCGTAGGCGAACTAGCGGGCTACGAGCAGTACTTC.

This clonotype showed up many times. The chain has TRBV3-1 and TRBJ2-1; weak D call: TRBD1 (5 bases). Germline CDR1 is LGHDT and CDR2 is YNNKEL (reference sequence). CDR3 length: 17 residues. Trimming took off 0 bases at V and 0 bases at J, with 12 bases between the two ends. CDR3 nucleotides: TGTGCCAGCAGCCAAGAAGGGTACAGGAGCTCCTACAATGAGCAGTTCTTC. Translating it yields CASSQEGYRSSYNEQFF.

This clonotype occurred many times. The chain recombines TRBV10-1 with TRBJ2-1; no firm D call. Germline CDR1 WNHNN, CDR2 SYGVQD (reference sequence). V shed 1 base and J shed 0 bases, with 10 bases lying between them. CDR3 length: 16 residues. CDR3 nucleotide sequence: TGCGCCAGCAGTGAGTTTATGGTCAGCTCCTACAATGAGCAGTTCTTC. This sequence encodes CASSEFMVSSYNEQFF.

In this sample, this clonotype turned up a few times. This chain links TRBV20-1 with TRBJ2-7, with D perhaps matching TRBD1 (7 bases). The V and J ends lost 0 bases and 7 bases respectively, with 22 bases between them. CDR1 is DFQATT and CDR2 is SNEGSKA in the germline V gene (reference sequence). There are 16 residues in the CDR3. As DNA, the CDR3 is TGCAGTGCTAGAGATCCCGGTGGCGGGACAGCGTCTGAGCAGTACTTC. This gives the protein CSARDPGGGTASEQYF.

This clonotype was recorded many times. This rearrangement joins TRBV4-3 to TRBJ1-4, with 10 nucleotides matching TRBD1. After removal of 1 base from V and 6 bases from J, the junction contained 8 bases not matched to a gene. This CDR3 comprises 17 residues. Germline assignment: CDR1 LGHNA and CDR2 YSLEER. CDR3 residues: CASSQGQGARADEKLFF. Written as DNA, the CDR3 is TGCGCCAGCAGCCAAGGACAGGGGGCGAGGGCGGATGAAAAACTGTTTTTT.

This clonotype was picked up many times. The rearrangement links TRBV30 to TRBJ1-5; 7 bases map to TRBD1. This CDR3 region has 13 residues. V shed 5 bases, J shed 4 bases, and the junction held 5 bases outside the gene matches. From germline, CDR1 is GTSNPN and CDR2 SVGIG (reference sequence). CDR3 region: CAWADRENQPQHF. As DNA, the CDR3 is TGTGCCTGGGCCGACAGGGAAAATCAGCCCCAGCATTTT.

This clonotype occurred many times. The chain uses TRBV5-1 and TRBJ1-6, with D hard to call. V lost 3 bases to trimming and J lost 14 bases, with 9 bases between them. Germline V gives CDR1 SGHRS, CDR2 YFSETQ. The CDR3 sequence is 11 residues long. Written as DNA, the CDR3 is TGCGCCAGCAGCTCGGACGGCACCCTCCACTTT. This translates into CASSSDGTLHF.